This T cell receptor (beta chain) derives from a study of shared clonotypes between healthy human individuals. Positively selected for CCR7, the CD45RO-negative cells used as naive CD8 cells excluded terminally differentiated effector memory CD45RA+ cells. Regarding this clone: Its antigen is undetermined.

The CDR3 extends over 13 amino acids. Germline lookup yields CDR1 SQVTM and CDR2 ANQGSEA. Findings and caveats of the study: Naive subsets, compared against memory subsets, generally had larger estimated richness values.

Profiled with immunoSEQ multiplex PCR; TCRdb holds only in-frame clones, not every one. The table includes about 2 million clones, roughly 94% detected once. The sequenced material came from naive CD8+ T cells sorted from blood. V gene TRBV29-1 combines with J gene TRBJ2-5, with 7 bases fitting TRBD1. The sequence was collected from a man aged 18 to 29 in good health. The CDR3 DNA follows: TGCAGTCATCCGGGACAGTACCAAGAGACCCAGTACTTC. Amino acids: CSHPGQYQETQYF. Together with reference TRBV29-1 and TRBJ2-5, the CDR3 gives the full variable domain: SAVISQKPSRDICQRGTSLTIQCQVDSQVTMMFWYRQQPGQSLTLIATANQGSEATYESGFVIDKFPISRPNLTFSTLTVSNMSPEDSSIYLCSHPGQYQETQYFGPGTRLLVL.